The sequence of this TCR beta chain was determined in a study of T cell changes during pregnancy in multiple sclerosis. Repertoires were generated with immunoSEQ multiplex PCR, while TCRdb's copy carries only in-frame clones and drops some. The repertoire consists of around 97,000 clones, with around nine tenths occurring once and the leading ten covering about 0.93%. Germline V gives CDR1 KGHSH, CDR2 LQKENI. With 6 bases removed from V and 4 bases from J, the gap between germline ends came to 12 bases. CDR3 length equals 14 residues. The specimen comprised peripheral blood, sampled after pregnancy. V gene TRBV18 combines with J gene TRBJ1-4; D is possibly TRBD1 (5 bases). This TCR derives from a female donor with multiple sclerosis, enrolled in a pregnancy study. The CDR3 spells CASSHDRSNEKLFF. The CDR3 bases are TGTGCCAGCTCTCATGACAGAAGTAATGAAAAACTGTTTTTT.